The rows below give T cell receptor beta chains drawn from one sample of a study of blood T cells in healthy people across ages. Each CDR3 protein is one row after TCRdb ran MiXCR on the 5' RACE reads. Here the sample spans under 1 million distinct CDR3 sequences, 44% being singletons. The sequencing sample was made of blood. The receptors here all came from a man in his 60s in good health. Each CDR3 is given with its conserved first and last residue. The D gene is left open where the match is weak. The size field is filled for only some rows; it gives once, few, many or a size class.

>NA|TRBJ2-7|TRBV9|TRBD2
CASSRTSREQYF
TGTGCCAGCAGCCGGACTAGTCGGGAGCAGTACTTC
>NA|TRBJ2-1|TRBV20-1|NA
CSAMQGYNEQFF
TGCAGTGCAATGCAGGGGTACAATGAGCAGTTCTTC
>few|TRBJ1-2|TRBV24-1|NA
CATSGGAGYGYTF
TGTGCCACGTCCGGGGGCGCCGGTTATGGCTACACCTTC
>NA|TRBJ2-7|TRBV24-1|TRBD1
CATGDSYEQYF
TGTGCCACCGGGGACAGCTACGAGCAGTACTTC
>NA|TRBJ2-2|TRBV28|NA
CASSLLAQPNTGELFF
TGTGCCAGCAGTTTATTAGCACAGCCGAACACCGGGGAGCTGTTTTTT
>few|TRBJ2-6|TRBV2|NA
CASRLRGTGSSGANVLTF
TGTGCCAGCAGGCTCCGGGGGACTGGGAGCTCTGGGGCCAACGTCCTGACTTTC
>many|TRBJ2-3|TRBV3-1|NA
CASSPTGTDTQYF
TGTGCCAGCAGCCCGACGGGCACAGATACGCAGTATTTT
>NA|TRBJ2-3|TRBV7-2|NA
CASSPDGGLGADTQYF
TGTGCCAGCAGCCCCGACGGTGGGTTGGGCGCAGATACGCAGTATTTT
>few|TRBJ2-1|TRBV7-6|NA
CASSASHRSEQFF
TGTGCCAGCAGCGCCAGCCACCGCTCTGAGCAGTTCTTC
>few|TRBJ1-5|TRBV29-1|NA
CSARSGPGNQPQHF
TGCAGCGCCCGGAGCGGGCCAGGCAATCAGCCCCAGCATTTT
>few|TRBJ1-1|TRBV7-8|NA
CASSSGTPLTEAFF
TGTGCCAGCAGTTCCGGGACACCGCTCACTGAAGCTTTCTTT
>NA|TRBJ2-5|TRBV6-6|NA
CASTSRGGSQETQYF
TGTGCCAGCACTTCCAGAGGGGGGTCCCAAGAGACCCAGTACTTC
>NA|TRBJ2-2|TRBV12-3/TRBV12-4|NA
CAGRADLSRHGELFF
TGTGCCGGCAGAGCGGACCTCTCAAGGCACGGGGAGCTGTTTTTT
>NA|TRBJ2-1|TRBV20-1|NA
CSARETREQFF
TGCAGTGCCAGGGAGACTAGAGAGCAGTTCTTC
>NA|TRBJ2-5|TRBV20-1|TRBD2
CSASSGGSGETQYF
TGCAGTGCTAGTAGCGGGGGGTCTGGGGAGACCCAGTACTTC
>NA|TRBJ2-5|TRBV6-6|NA
CTSSVGLQGKTTQYF
TGTACCAGCAGTGTAGGACTGCAGGGGAAAACGACCCAGTACTTC
>NA|TRBJ2-1|TRBV11-3|NA
CASSRDSGNKNEQFF
TGTGCCAGCAGCCGAGACTCGGGGAATAAAAATGAGCAGTTCTTC
>NA|TRBJ2-7|TRBV6-2/TRBV6-3|NA
CASSRNAPGKYEQYF
TGTGCCAGCAGTCGGAATGCCCCCGGGAAATACGAGCAGTACTTC
>NA|TRBJ1-6|TRBV3-1|NA
CASSRTGTGSSYNSPLHF
TGTGCCAGCAGCCGCACCGGGACGGGAAGCTCCTATAATTCACCCCTCCACTTT
>NA|TRBJ2-2|TRBV29-1|NA
CSVERETGELFF
TGCAGCGTTGAAAGGGAAACCGGGGAGCTGTTTTTT
>few|TRBJ2-1|TRBV7-2|TRBD2
CASTGGGRNEQFF
TGTGCCAGCACCGGCGGGGGGCGTAATGAGCAGTTCTTC
>NA|TRBJ1-1|TRBV20-1|NA
CSARRRPMNTEAFF
TGCAGTGCTAGGCGGAGGCCGATGAACACTGAAGCTTTCTTT
>NA|TRBJ2-7|TRBV6-2/TRBV6-3|NA
CASIAGPTYEQYF
TGTGCCAGCATTGCGGGGCCAACCTACGAGCAGTACTTC
>NA|TRBJ2-3|TRBV20-1|TRBD2
CSARDAFGSGRTDTQYF
TGCAGTGCTAGAGATGCGTTTGGTAGCGGGCGCACAGATACGCAGTATTTT
>NA|TRBJ1-2|TRBV12-3/TRBV12-4|TRBD1
CASGDSFVFSYTF
TGTGCCAGTGGGGACAGTTTCGTGTTCAGCTACACCTTC
>NA|TRBJ2-3|TRBV4-3|TRBD2
CASSQDQDGGTDTQYF
TGCGCCAGCAGCCAAGATCAAGACGGGGGGACAGATACGCAGTATTTT
>once|TRBJ2-3|TRBV4-3|NA
CASSQEGLLASTDTQYF
TGCGCCAGCAGCCAAGAAGGGCTGCTAGCTAGCACAGATACGCAGTATTTT
>NA|TRBJ2-2|TRBV6-2/TRBV6-3|TRBD2
CASSMRLAGTGELFF
TGTGCCAGCAGCATGAGACTAGCGGGGACCGGGGAGCTGTTTTTT
>NA|TRBJ1-1|TRBV9|NA
CASSGTRGANTEAFF
TGTGCCAGCAGCGGGACCAGGGGTGCGAACACTGAAGCTTTCTTT
>once|TRBJ2-3|TRBV7-2|NA
CASSLDALKDTQYF
TGTGCCAGCAGCTTGGACGCCTTAAAGGATACGCAGTATTTT
>once|TRBJ2-5|TRBV12-3/TRBV12-4|NA
CASSLEQSQETQYF
TGTGCCAGCAGCTTAGAACAGAGTCAAGAGACCCAGTACTTC
>NA|TRBJ1-2|TRBV7-9|TRBD1
CASSFRDRAPSYGYTF
TGTGCCAGCAGCTTCCGGGACAGGGCCCCAAGTTATGGCTACACCTTC
>NA|TRBJ2-7|TRBV5-1|TRBD1
CASSFGTVNYEQYF
TGCGCCAGCAGCTTCGGGACAGTGAACTACGAGCAGTACTTC
>NA|TRBJ2-3|TRBV4-1|NA
CASSQDRIGTSTDTQYF
TGCGCCAGCAGCCAAGATCGAATCGGGACTAGCACAGATACGCAGTATTTT
>NA|TRBJ1-2|TRBV7-2|NA
CASSRRGLPEGDGYTF
TGTGCCAGCAGCCGACGAGGACTGCCCGAAGGTGATGGCTACACCTTC
>NA|TRBJ2-7|TRBV28|NA
CASSYINTRDEQYF
TGTGCCAGCAGCTACATCAATACAAGAGACGAGCAGTACTTC
>NA|TRBJ1-1|TRBV2|TRBD1
CASSETGGLPEAFF
TGTGCCAGCAGTGAGACAGGGGGTCTACCTGAAGCTTTCTTT